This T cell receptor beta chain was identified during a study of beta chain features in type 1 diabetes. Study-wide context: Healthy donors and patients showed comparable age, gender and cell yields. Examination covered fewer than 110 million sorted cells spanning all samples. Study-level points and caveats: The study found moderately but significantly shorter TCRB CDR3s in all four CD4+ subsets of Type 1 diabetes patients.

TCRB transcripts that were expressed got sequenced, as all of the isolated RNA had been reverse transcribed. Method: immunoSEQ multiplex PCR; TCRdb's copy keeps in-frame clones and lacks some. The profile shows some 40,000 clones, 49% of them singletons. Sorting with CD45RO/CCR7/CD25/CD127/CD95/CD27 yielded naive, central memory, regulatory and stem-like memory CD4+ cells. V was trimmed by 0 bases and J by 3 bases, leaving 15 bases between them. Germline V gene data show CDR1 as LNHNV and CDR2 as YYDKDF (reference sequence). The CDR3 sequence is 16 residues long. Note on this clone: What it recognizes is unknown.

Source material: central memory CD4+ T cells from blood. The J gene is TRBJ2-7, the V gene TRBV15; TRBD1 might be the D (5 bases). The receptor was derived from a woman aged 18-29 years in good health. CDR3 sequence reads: CATSRDAAGLDYEQYF. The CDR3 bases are TGTGCCACCAGCAGAGATGCGGCAGGGCTAGACTACGAGCAGTACTTC.